Listed below are T cell receptor beta chains from one sample, sequenced in a study of blood T cell repertoires in COVID-19. Repertoires were generated with immunoSEQ multiplex PCR, while TCRdb's copy carries only in-frame clones and drops some. The sample has 25,000 to 35,000 clones; over 70% are singletons. Sequenced material: peripheral blood. The receptors originated from a woman aged 55-69 years with acute or convalescent COVID-19. Both conserved end residues are part of each CDR3.

CDR3 protein	V gene	J gene
CASSLPPTGSGNTIYF	TRBV5-1	TRBJ1-3
CASRGQNTEAFF	TRBV6-5	TRBJ1-1
CASSPRQGSDYGYTF	TRBV18	TRBJ1-2
CATSDLFGGDLGPNSNQPQHF	TRBV24-1	TRBJ1-5
CASSLTFRFEAFF	TRBV5-8	TRBJ1-1
CASGYGQFTYF	TRBV12-3/TRBV12-4	TRBJ2-7
CSVEAPGQVFDEQFF	TRBV29-1	TRBJ2-1
CSVGPGGTEAFF	TRBV29-1	TRBJ1-1
CASSVAGQGPYEQYF	TRBV9	TRBJ2-7
CASSRASGQLLNEQFF	TRBV4-1	TRBJ2-1
CASSSRTGKETQYF	TRBV7-3	TRBJ2-5
CASTVGGFYNEQFF	TRBV2	TRBJ2-1
CASSFSMAGGANVLTF	TRBV5-4	TRBJ2-6
CASRQGPFYGYTF	TRBV19	TRBJ1-2
CASRHRVSPLHF	TRBV12-3/TRBV12-4	TRBJ1-6
CASSFHTGLMNTEAFF	TRBV5-8	TRBJ1-1
CASSLLTHPDTEAFF	TRBV7-9	TRBJ1-1
CASSVGSGGSREQFF	TRBV9	TRBJ2-1
CAWTVGRGPNEKLFF	TRBV30	TRBJ1-4
CASSQGRTVGNTIYF	TRBV3-1/TRBV3-2	TRBJ1-3
CASRDRNSGNTIYF	TRBV28	TRBJ1-3
CASSRSSYNSPLHF	TRBV3-1/TRBV3-2	TRBJ1-6
CATSDLGARHTQYF	TRBV24-1	TRBJ2-3
CASSLTGTGEGYTF	TRBV5-5	TRBJ1-2
CASSPQHPYNEQFF	TRBV6-4	TRBJ2-1
CASSATSGLTDTQYF	TRBV9	TRBJ2-3
CASSLSSNRCNQPQHF	TRBV7-7	TRBJ1-5
CSVARGSEAFF	TRBV29-1	TRBJ1-1
CASSLGLQGPQPQHF	TRBV5-5	TRBJ1-5
CAWDSNNSPLHF	TRBV30	TRBJ1-6
CASSPGQSPYEQYF	TRBV5-1	TRBJ2-7
CASSLAAVDLAGRTYNEQFF	TRBV7-6	TRBJ2-1
CASNGGPDTQYF	TRBV12-3/TRBV12-4	TRBJ2-3
CASSSGQGTYEQYF	TRBV19	TRBJ2-7
CASSLTMNTGELFF	TRBV7-3	TRBJ2-2
CASSYLGVLPSSYEQYF	TRBV28	TRBJ2-7
CASSYGAEAFF	TRBV11-2	TRBJ1-1
CASSLFPHVQAFF	TRBV7-9	TRBJ1-1